Below, 7 T cell receptor beta chains from the same sample are listed, as sequenced in a study of CD8 T cells in ankylosing spondylitis. One entry per CDR3 protein results from TCRdb running MiXCR on the 5' RACE reads. The sample lists about 310,000 distinct CDR3 sequences, less than 25% occurring once. Material: blood, either unsorted or a sorted T cell fraction (not recorded which). The receptors originated from a female donor with ankylosing spondylitis or in good health (not recorded which).

This clonotype has just a few counts. This chain uses TRBV20-1 with TRBJ2-5, with D possibly being TRBD2 (6 bases). There are 15 residues in the CDR3. V lost 0 bases and J lost 4, with 15 bases in between. Germline V lookup: CDR1 DFQATT, CDR2 SNEGSKA (reference sequence). The CDR3 coding sequence is TGCAGTGCTAGAGATAGTGCGGGGTCGCTAGAGACCCAGTACTTC. Its translation is CSARDSAGSLETQYF.

In its sample, this clonotype was seen many times. The gene calls are TRBV29-1 and TRBJ2-7; the D gene is possibly TRBD1 (8 bases). CDR1 and CDR2 from the germline V gene are SQVTM and ANQGSEA. The ends were cut back, 6 bases at V and 6 bases at J, with 18 bases in the middle. This CDR3 spans 13 amino acids. CDR3 sequence reads: CSVRPTGEGEQYF. The CDR3 DNA reads TGCAGCGTGCGTCCGACAGGGGAGGGCGAGCAGTACTTC.

The chain is built from TRBV2 and TRBJ2-1; D gene uncertain. Trimming left V 2 bases short and J 2 bases short, with 10 bases between. The CDR3 is 15 residues long. Per germline, CDR1 SNHLY and CDR2 FYNNEI. The CDR3 loop is CASSEITGTYNEQFF. The CDR3 nucleotides are TGTGCCAGCAGTGAAATTACTGGCACCTACAATGAGCAGTTCTTC.

The CDR3 sequence: CASSFQGETQYF. DNA of the CDR3: TGTGCCAGCAGTTTTCAGGGGGAGACCCAGTACTTC. The J gene is TRBJ2-5, the V gene TRBV12-3 or TRBV12-4; D possibly corresponds to TRBD1 (6 bases). This CDR3 contains 12 residues. V lost 3 bases, J lost 5 bases, and 7 bases lay in between.

There are many counts of this clonotype. This chain joins TRBV7-2 and TRBJ2-7, with D tentatively TRBD1 (5 bases). The V gene lost 5 bases and the J gene lost 5 bases, with 19 bases spanning the gap. The CDR3 is 15 residues long. The germline V gene encodes CDR1 SGHTA and CDR2 FQGNSA. CDR3 sequence (DNA): TGTGCCAGCAGCCCCAGCAAATTTAGGGGTGACGAGCAGTACTTC. It translates to CASSPSKFRGDEQYF.

This clonotype has at least ten counts. The V gene is TRBV7-3, the J gene TRBJ2-1; D gene ambiguous. Germline loops: CDR1 SGHTA, CDR2 FQGTGA. This CDR3 region has 16 residues. Between the trimmed V and J ends, which lost 2 bases and 0 bases, there was a span of 11 bases. The CDR3: CASSLVGRSSYNEQFF. CDR3 nucleotides: TGTGCCAGCAGCTTAGTTGGACGGAGCTCCTACAATGAGCAGTTCTTC.

The V gene is TRBV20-1, the J gene TRBJ2-1; 10 nucleotides match TRBD2. The CDR3 covers 15 residues. Per the germline V gene, CDR1 is DFQATT and CDR2 is SNEGSKA (reference sequence). J gave up 2 bases and V 5 bases, and 6 bases lay outside the gene matches. CDR3 sequence reads: CSAPPSGSPYNEQFF. In DNA form, the CDR3 reads TGCAGTGCTCCCCCTAGCGGGAGTCCCTACAATGAGCAGTTCTTC.